This T cell receptor beta chain was identified during a study of post-analysis software for immune sequencing data. General observations from the study: Patients had higher frequencies than controls of about five TRBV segments, including TRBV5-6, TRBV5-1 and TRBV20-1.

This CDR3 spans 17 amino acids. On this clonotype: What it recognizes is unknown. One end of the junction is discordant with germline, which a read error may explain.

Presence of unique molecular identifiers characterized the TCR beta cDNA libraries. MiXCR, run by TCRdb on the PCR reads, gives a single entry per CDR3 protein. The sample lists about 200,000 distinct CDR3 sequences, over 25% occurring once. This receptor was obtained from a girl under 18 with multiple sclerosis. This chain uses TRBV12-3 or TRBV12-4 with TRBJ2-2; D possibly corresponds to TRBD1 (6 bases). Sequenced sample: blood. The DNA of the CDR3 is TGTGCCAGCGGTTTATGGGGGCCGCAGACGAACACCGGGGAGCTGTTTTTT. This translates into CASGLWGPQTNTGELFF.